This entry lists 7 T cell receptor beta chains sequenced from one sample in a study of cytomegalovirus exposure and HLA in healthy donors. Both 60 Vbeta primers and 13 Jbeta primers went into the PCR. Some clones are missing from TCRdb's copy, which holds only in-frame ones; the method was immunoSEQ multiplex PCR. The sample carries 110,000 to 150,000 clones, about two thirds recorded once. Sequencing input: PBMCs. The receptors were gathered from a man aged 60-69 years in good health and CMV-seronegative.

J is TRBJ2-3 and V is TRBV4-1, with D tentatively TRBD2 (6 bases). There are 15 residues in the CDR3. Between the trimmed V and J ends, which lost 2 bases and 0 bases, there was a span of 9 bases. CDR1 MGHRA and CDR2 YSYEKL come from the germline V gene. The CDR3 nucleotides are TGCGCCAGCAGCCAACTGGGACTTAGCACAGATACGCAGTATTTT. Residues: CASSQLGLSTDTQYF.

The genes are TRBV15 and TRBJ1-5; 10 nucleotides align to TRBD1. J gave up 2 bases and V 3 bases, and 10 bases lay outside the gene matches. CDR3 size: 18 residues. The germline V gene has CDR1 LNHNV and CDR2 YYDKDF (reference sequence). CDR3 sequence: CATSRIRQGALGNQPQHF. The CDR3 DNA reads TGTGCCACCAGCAGGATAAGACAGGGGGCATTAGGCAATCAGCCCCAGCATTTT.

The chain has TRBV5-1 and TRBJ2-1; TRBD2 aligns across 8 bases. The CDR3 spans 13 residues. The germline CDR1 and CDR2 sequences are SGHRS and YFSETQ. Trimming removed 7 bases from V and 12 bases from J; junction bases left unmatched: 12. For the CDR3, the DNA is TGCGCCAGCTTCCTTGACGGGAGGGCCGGGCAGTTCTTC. The encoded protein is CASFLDGRAGQFF.

This clone was found a few times. The genes are TRBV4-1 and TRBJ2-2; 7 bases agree with TRBD2. This CDR3 is 18 amino acids long. The trim removed 4 bases at V and 5 bases at J, leaving 16 bases unmatched. Germline values: CDR1 MGHRA, CDR2 YSYEKL. As DNA, the CDR3 is TGCGCCAGCAGCCCTGGCAAAATTAGGGACTATACAACCGGGGAGCTGTTTTTT. The encoded protein is CASSPGKIRDYTTGELFF.

The chain couples TRBV4-1 to TRBJ2-1; D call uncertain. The V end was cut by 4 bases, the J end by 0 bases, with 7 bases between. Germline V gene data show CDR1 as MGHRA and CDR2 as YSYEKL. The CDR3 totals 14 residues. CDR3 nucleotides: TGCGCCAGCAGCCGAGTACCCTCCTACAATGAGCAGTTCTTC. Protein: CASSRVPSYNEQFF.

The V gene is TRBV6-5, the J gene TRBJ2-2; TRBD1 matches at 9 bases. This CDR3 comprises 15 residues. Unmatched junction bases numbered 5, after V lost 5 bases and J lost 4 bases. The germline V gene encodes CDR1 MNHEY and CDR2 SVGAGI. The CDR3 DNA is TGTGCCAGCAGTACCGGGACAGGGCCCACCGGGGAGCTGTTTTTT. It translates to CASSTGTGPTGELFF.

The chain is built from TRBV5-4 and TRBJ2-3; D is ambiguous. This CDR3 is built from 13 residues. V was clipped by 0 bases and J by 5 bases, with 7 bases between them. The V gene's germline CDR1 is SGHNT and CDR2 YYREEE (reference sequence). The CDR3 sequence is CASSLGTVDTQYF. For the CDR3, the DNA is TGTGCCAGCAGCTTGGGAACAGTAGATACGCAGTATTTT. Using reference TRBV5-4 and TRBJ2-3 for the parts outside the CDR3, the full variable domain is ETGVTQSPTHLIKTRGQQVTLRCSSQSGHNTVSWYQQALGQGPQFIFQYYREEENGRGNFPPRFSGLQFPNYSSELNVNALELDDSALYLCASSLGTVDTQYFGPGTRLTVL.